What follows is one TCR beta chain and its context. Its specificity is not known. These data are taken from a study of T cell responses to AZD1222 COVID-19 vaccine. Assay: immunoSEQ multiplex PCR; the TCRdb copy retains only in-frame clones and omits some. Of roughly 140,000 clones listed, around 83% were seen once; the top ten hold about 3.8%. Regarding the study as a whole: There were mostly white British donors and more females than males, and clonal diversity was possibly underestimated. Compared with day 0, the breadth and depth of the Spike-specific TCR repertoire rose significantly after two doses of AZD1222.

Sequencing was performed on peripheral blood, taken on day 0 of MenACWY control vaccination. The receptor was derived from an adult in good health.

The CDR3 DNA is TGCGCCAGCAGCGACACAGGGAGATATTCACCCCTCCACTTT. Amino acid sequence: CASSDTGRYSPLHF. This sequence joins TRBV4-1 and TRBJ1-6, with D maybe TRBD1 (6 bases). Germline CDR1 is MGHRA and CDR2 is YSYEKL. The CDR3 runs 14 residues. Trimming pared 5 bases from V and 8 bases from J, leaving 13 bases between.